Described below is a single TCR beta chain sequence and its context. Antigen: not known. Each CDR3 protein is one row after TCRdb ran MiXCR on the reads. Among about 920,000 distinct CDR3 sequences, more than 25% were seen once, and the ten largest hold around an eighth. The CDR3 runs 15 residues. The V gene's germline CDR1 is ENHRY and CDR2 SYGVKD. J lost 2 bases, V lost 10 bases, and 11 bases had no gene match. This specimen comes from a study of T cell repertoires in cytomegalovirus infection. The wider study: CMV epitopes used comprised recently identified HLA-C-restricted ones and well-studied HLA-B-restricted ones.

Study-wide results and limits: People with CMV and the relevant HLA were identified by cumulative public TCR beta family frequency.

This sequence was found in a human donor in good health (CMV status not recorded). Some clones in this sample may be carry-over from other donors' samples. Source: cultured CD8+ T cells from PBMCs, taken from culture after CMV antigen stimulation. The chain has TRBV10-3 and TRBJ2-7; 10 bases are a match to TRBD1. The CDR3 sequence: CATTDGQGGTYEQYV. For the CDR3, the DNA is TGTGCCACTACAGATGGACAGGGGGGGACCTACGAGCAGTACGTC.